Below are 12 T cell receptor beta chains sequenced from a single sample in a study of control samples from healthy donors and cancer patients. Clones were sequenced by immunoSEQ multiplex PCR, and TCRdb holds only the in-frame ones, with some missing. Among about 140,000 clones listed, 90% to 95% were seen once. Source material: blood. These receptor sequences come from a man aged 35 to 55 in good health.

This rearrangement joins TRBV5-4 to TRBJ2-7; TRBD2 matches at 14 bases. Germline lookup yields CDR1 SGHNT and CDR2 YYREEE (reference sequence). Losses at the gene ends were 2 bases for V and 5 bases for J; bases not matched to a gene: 9. CDR3 size: 17 residues. CDR3 loop: CASSFPTSGRAANEQYF. CDR3 nucleotide sequence: TGTGCCAGCAGCTTTCCGACTAGCGGGAGGGCCGCCAACGAGCAGTACTTC.

V and J are TRBV6-9 and TRBJ1-6, with 9 positions matching TRBD1. Germline values: CDR1 MNHGY, CDR2 SVAAGI. The CDR3 loop spans 20 amino acids. V trimming: 4 bases; J trimming: 0 bases; junction bases outside the gene matches: 13. CDR3 sequence (DNA): TGTGCCAGCAGTTTTGCTCCCGGGACAGGGATTAGCTCCTATAATTCACCCCTCCACTTT. Amino acids: CASSFAPGTGISSYNSPLHF.

The chain recombines TRBV7-3 with TRBJ1-2; possibly TRBD1 for D (5 bases). The V end lost 5 bases, the J end lost 12 bases, and 19 bases lay between the germline ends. The CDR3 is 13 amino acids. The germline V gene has CDR1 SGHTA and CDR2 FQGTGA. CDR3 DNA sequence: TGTGCCAGCAGCCCATCGTCGGGGACGCAAAACACCTTC. Its translation: CASSPSSGTQNTF. Full variable domain (remainder filled in from reference TRBV7-3 and TRBJ1-2): GAGVSQTPSNKVTEKGKYVELRCDPISGHTALYWYRQSLGQGPEFLIYFQGTGAADDSGLPNDRFFAVRPEGSVSTLKIQRTERGDSAVYLCASSPSSGTQNTFGSGTRLTVV.

The V call is TRBV29-1, the J call TRBJ1-2; TRBD1 is a possible D gene (5 bases). This CDR3 has 11 residues. CDR1 and CDR2 (germline): SQVTM, ANQGSEA. V shed 8 bases and J shed 2 bases, with 9 bases lying between them. The chain's CDR3 is CSSTENYGYTF. DNA for the CDR3: TGCAGCTCGACAGAAAACTATGGCTACACCTTC.

In its sample, this clone was seen once. The chain combines TRBV5-6 with TRBJ2-7; tentatively, D is TRBD1 or TRBD2 (6 bases each). Germline V gene sequence: CDR1 SGHDT, CDR2 YYEEEE. The CDR3 runs to 12 residues. The V and J ends lost 4 bases and 4 bases respectively, with 9 bases between them. The CDR3 region has the DNA TGTGCCAGCAGCGGAGGGGGATACGAGCAGTACTTC. This sequence encodes CASSGGGYEQYF. Full variable domain (outside the CDR3, taken from reference TRBV5-6 and TRBJ2-7): DAGVTQSPTHLIKTRGQQVTLRCSPKSGHDTVSWYQQALGQGPQFIFQYYEEEERQRGNFPDRFSGHQFPNYSSELNVNALLLGDSALYLCASSGGGYEQYFGPGTRLTVT.

The V call is TRBV5-1, the J call TRBJ2-1; TRBD1 agrees at 8 bases. The germline V gene has CDR1 SGHRS and CDR2 YFSETQ. Trimming took 3 bases from V and 0 from J; bases not matched to a gene: 8. CDR3 length equals 17 residues. In nucleotides, the CDR3 is TGCGCCAGCAGCTCGAATCTTCAGGGGGCCTCCTACAATGAGCAGTTCTTC. It specifies CASSSNLQGASYNEQFF.

V gene TRBV5-1 combines with J gene TRBJ1-4, with D possibly TRBD1 on 6 matching bases. The CDR3 is 15 amino acids. V lost 3 bases, J lost 2 bases, and 11 bases lay in between. The germline CDR1 and CDR2 sequences are SGHRS and YFSETQ. Written as DNA, the CDR3 is TGCGCCAGCAGCTGGGGGGCCGCGACTAATGAAAAACTGTTTTTT. This sequence encodes CASSWGAATNEKLFF.

CDR3 nucleotide sequence: TGCGCCAGCAGCCCCCTAGGGACCGGGGAGCTGTTTTTT. Its protein product is CASSPLGTGELFF. The gene calls are TRBV5-1 and TRBJ2-2; no definite D call. The CDR3 covers 13 residues. CDR1 is SGHRS and CDR2 is YFSETQ in the germline V gene. V was clipped by 4 bases and J by 5 bases, with 9 bases between them.

The chain links TRBV5-6 to TRBJ2-7; 8 nucleotides match TRBD1. V lost 1 base and J lost 5; bases outside the gene matches: 5. Looked up from germline, CDR1 is SGHDT and CDR2 is YYEEEE. The CDR3 has 14 amino acids. CDR3 DNA: TGTGCCAGCAGCTTGAGGACAGGGATCCACGAGCAGTACTTC. The encoded protein is CASSLRTGIHEQYF.

A few counts support this clone. The DNA for the CDR3 is TGCGCCAGCAGCCAGGGACAGGACTACGAGCAGTACTTC. This translates into CASSQGQDYEQYF. This sequence joins TRBV5-1 and TRBJ2-7; 8 nucleotides align to TRBD1. The CDR3 has 13 residues. The V gene end was trimmed by 4 bases and the J gene end by 3 bases; junction bases not matched to a gene: 3. CDR1 is SGHRS, CDR2 YFSETQ, per germline. The variable domain in full, completed from reference TRBV5-1 and TRBJ2-7, reads KAGVTQTPRYLIKTRGQQVTLSCSPISGHRSVSWYQQTPGQGLQFLFEYFSETQRNKGNFPGRFSGRQFSNSRSEMNVSTLELGDSALYLCASSQGQDYEQYFGPGTRLTVT.

The chain links TRBV18 to TRBJ1-6, with D maybe TRBD1 (5 bases). The V end was cut by 3 bases, the J end by 4 bases, with 10 bases between. CDR1 and CDR2 (germline): KGHSH, LQKENI. The CDR3 runs 15 residues. CDR3 coding DNA: TGTGCCAGCTCACCTCGGGACTTTTATAATTCACCCCTCCACTTT. Its protein product is CASSPRDFYNSPLHF.

This rearrangement joins TRBV7-3 to TRBJ2-1; D uncertain. The CDR3 runs 13 residues. The V end lost 5 bases, the J end lost 4 bases, and 9 bases lay between the germline ends. Germline V gene data show CDR1 as SGHTA and CDR2 as FQGTGA. The chain's CDR3 is CASSRNSYNEQFF. DNA for the CDR3: TGTGCCAGCAGCCGGAACTCTTACAATGAGCAGTTCTTC.